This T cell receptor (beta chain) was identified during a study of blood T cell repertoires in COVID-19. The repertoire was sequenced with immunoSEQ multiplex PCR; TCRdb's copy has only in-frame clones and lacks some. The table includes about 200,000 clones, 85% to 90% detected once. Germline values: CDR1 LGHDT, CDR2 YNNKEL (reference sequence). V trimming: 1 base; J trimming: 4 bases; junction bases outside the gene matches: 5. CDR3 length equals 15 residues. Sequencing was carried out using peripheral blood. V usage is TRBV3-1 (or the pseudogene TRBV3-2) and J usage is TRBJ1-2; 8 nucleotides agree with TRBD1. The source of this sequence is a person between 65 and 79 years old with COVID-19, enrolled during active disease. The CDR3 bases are TGTGCCAGCAGCCAAGGGACAGGGAGGGGCTATGGCTACACCTTC. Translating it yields CASSQGTGRGYGYTF.